This T cell receptor beta chain appears in the sequencing data of a study of untreated major depressive disorder (dated by TCRdb to about 2018). With regard to the full study: A cross-sectional case-control design was used to compare T cell phenotype and TCR repertoire between antidepressant-free major depressive disorder patients and individually matched non-depressed controls. The TCRbeta sequencing followed up on differences in Vbeta 5.1, Vbeta 11 and Vbeta 22 usage that flow cytometry had shown in the whole cohort.

The Qiagen DNeasy Blood and Tissue Kit was used to extract total genomic DNA from purified CD4+ T cells. Using immunoSEQ immunosequencing protocols, the TCRbeta CDR3 region, as defined by IMGT, was amplified and sequenced. Per the original workflow: Raw sequence data were preprocessed by the immunoSEQ service for PCR and sequencing error correction. The sequence data were loaded into the immunoSEQ Analyzer and then analyzed further using VDJtools v1.0.7. Patient-control differences were tested with the paired Wilcoxon signed-rank test. This immuneACCESS table, as held by TCRdb, lists in-frame sequences with V and J called but not all clones. Of the missing ones, under half trace to an unresolved V gene in checked studies; the others have no known cause. For V, J and clone size, that table is used; D and trimming come from the DNA. This sample is represented by 20,000 to 25,000 clones; approximately 89% of them were singletons. The biggest ten clones account for 5.1% of the sample.

Measured from the cysteine to the phenylalanine, the CDR3 is 14 residues long. Only CDR3 DNA is held: 42 bases, read in frame from base 1. Based on the germline V gene, the CDR1 and CDR2 sequences are SGDLS and YYNGEE. V loses 4 bases, J loses 6 bases, and the germline ends lie 14 bases apart. On this clone: Its antigen is unknown. No quality values exist for individual bases; no much larger clone is one base distant.

The paper's findings and limits, for the study overall: Higher TRBV05-01 (Vbeta 5.1) usage among CD4+ T cells of depressed patients compared with controls was confirmed by sequencing, with p = 0.040 in a one-tailed test. The top five TRBV05-01 clones in every sequenced subject were all private clones. In the sequencing data, TRBV25-01 and TRBV02-01 usage matched the flow-cytometry pattern without reaching statistical significance. Strict matching and exclusion criteria produced a comparatively small study sample, limiting generalizability of findings. The sequencing comparisons used one-tailed planned tests on only three preselected Vbeta families.

For sex, age, current smoking status and body mass index, every depressed patient had a pairwise-matched non-depressed control. Every participant in the study was of European descent. No current or lifetime mood disorder was present in controls, and Quick Inventory of Depressive Symptoms-Self Report scores of 5 or less were recorded for controls. All participants were excluded for major medical conditions, Axis I/II comorbidities, regular medication or illicit drug use, or drinking over 100 g alcohol weekly. From each participant, roughly 30 ml of peripheral blood was collected into EDTA tubes. Magnetic negative selection with the BD IMag Human CD4 T Lymphocyte Enrichment Set was used to purify CD4+ T cells from thawed PBMCs. Flow cytometry confirmed that the CD4+ enrichment method typically gave roughly 95% purity. A subgroup of roughly 5 case-control pairs, chosen blind to chemokine receptor expression and flow-cytometric repertoire skewing results, underwent TCRbeta sequencing. All blood samples were collected in the morning at 8:00 a.m., and PBMCs were isolated by Ficoll-Hypaque gradient centrifugation. PBMCs were gradually cooled to -80 degrees C for cryopreservation and then kept in liquid nitrogen until assay.

The chain couples TRBV9 to TRBJ2-1; 6 matching bases give a weak D call of TRBD1. Sequenced sample: CD4+ T cells from PBMCs. The TCR was taken from a woman aged 25 to 45 in good health. This receptor has the CDR3 CASSSQGSSNEQFF. The nucleotides read TGTGCCAGCAGCTCACAGGGTTCGAGCAATGAGCAGTTCTTC.